Listed below are T cell receptor beta chains from one sample, sequenced in a study of beta chain features in type 1 diabetes. Clones were read by immunoSEQ multiplex PCR, and TCRdb kept only the in-frame ones, dropping some. The sample includes 130,000 to 150,000 clones, around a tenth of them seen just once. The sequencing input was central memory CD4+ T cells from blood. Receptors were obtained from a man aged 18 to 29 in good health. Both conserved end residues are part of each CDR3. The order of the fields is J gene, V gene, CDR3 protein.

TRBJ2-7,TRBV5-1,CASSNDRAYEQYF
TRBJ1-5,TRBV6-1,CASATSGSQPQHF
TRBJ1-2,TRBV7-2,CASSLLPTDYGYTF
TRBJ1-5,TRBV18,CASSPQTGENQPQHF
TRBJ1-6,TRBV6-1,CASSPHGDNSPLHF
TRBJ2-5,TRBV11-2,CASRLAGLETQYF
TRBJ2-7,TRBV6-5,CASRGQSYEQYF
TRBJ2-5,TRBV7-2,CASSLQGQETQYF
TRBJ2-5,TRBV6-5,CASSIETGGVETQYF
TRBJ2-5,TRBV5-6,CASSTISLAGGGTQYF
TRBJ1-6,TRBV28,CASSSGPGQGNSPLHF
TRBJ2-7,TRBV28,CASRGQVYEQYF
TRBJ2-3,TRBV28,CAIGRGQGTDTQYF
TRBJ1-4,TRBV7-2,CASSPPGTGNEKLFF
TRBJ1-3,TRBV28,CANRDTVSGNTIYF
TRBJ2-7,TRBV19,CASSTRQESYEQYF
TRBJ1-1,TRBV19,CASSIGLGEAFF
TRBJ1-3,TRBV4-1,CASSARGGAEGNTIYF
TRBJ1-1,TRBV6-7,CASRGTATNTEAFF
TRBJ2-4,TRBV30,CAWSPGQGDIQYF
TRBJ2-2,TRBV7-8,CASSTNSGTGAGELFF
TRBJ2-5,TRBV7-2,CASSLGGKVLETQYF
TRBJ2-7,TRBV6-5,CASSRTGSSYEQYF
TRBJ2-5,TRBV7-2,CASSSRRYQETQYF
TRBJ1-4,TRBV5-6,CASSQGANEKLFF
TRBJ1-2,TRBV18,CASSPASTGLSYGYTF
TRBJ2-3,TRBV7-2,CASSRTGAATYTDTQYF
TRBJ2-5,TRBV18,CASSPRTRETQYF
.,TRBV9,CASSVTGEGNEQYF
TRBJ1-2,TRBV7-3,CASSLTGTGDGYTF
TRBJ2-7,TRBV28,CASSLEVQGGTPLTYEQYF
TRBJ1-3,TRBV18,CASSSNTGDSGNTIYF
TRBJ1-2,TRBV4-2,CASSQEGGWANYGYTF